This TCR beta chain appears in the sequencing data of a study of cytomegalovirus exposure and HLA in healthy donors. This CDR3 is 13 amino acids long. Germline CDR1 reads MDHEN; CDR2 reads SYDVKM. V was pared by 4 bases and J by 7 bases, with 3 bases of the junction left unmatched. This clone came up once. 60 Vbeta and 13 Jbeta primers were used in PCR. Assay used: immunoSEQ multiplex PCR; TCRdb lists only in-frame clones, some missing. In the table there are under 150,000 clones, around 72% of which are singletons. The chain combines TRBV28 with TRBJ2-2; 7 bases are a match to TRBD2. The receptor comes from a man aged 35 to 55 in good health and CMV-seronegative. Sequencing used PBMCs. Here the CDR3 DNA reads TGTGCCAGCAGTTCAGGCGGGGGCGGGGAGCTGTTTTTT. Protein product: CASSSGGGGELFF. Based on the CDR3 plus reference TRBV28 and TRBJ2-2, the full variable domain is DVKVTQSSRYLVKRTGEKVFLECVQDMDHENMFWYRQDPGLGLRLIYFSYDVKMKEKGDIPEGYSVSREKKERFSLILESASTNQTSMYLCASSSGGGGELFFGEGSRLTVL.